This T cell receptor beta chain was observed in a study of monozygotic twins with inflammatory bowel disease. A remark on this clonotype: As yet, its antigen is unknown.

TCRdb reprocessed the 5' RACE reads, with one entry per CDR3 protein and no DNA. The listing contains about 450,000 distinct CDR3 sequences. The CDR3 runs to 12 residues. Germline CDR1 MNHEY, CDR2 SMNVEV (reference sequence). Study-level findings and limits: Especially where disease activity was present, IBD patients had fewer clonotypes in common with others than healthy twins did. Whereas healthy co-twins had higher TCRbeta diversity (inverse Simpson), IBD patients had lower diversity. Repertoire similarity was not found to differ between concordant and discordant twins, possibly from limited power.

The V and J genes are TRBV27 and TRBJ2-1. The specimen was blood. The receptor was isolated from a human donor with ulcerative colitis or Crohn's disease, or a healthy co-twin of an affected twin (not recorded which). CDR3 protein: CGSSKNTNEQFF.